The rows below give T cell receptor beta chains drawn from one sample of a study of T cells after yellow fever vaccination. From the 5' RACE reads, TCRdb called clonotypes with MiXCR, one entry per CDR3 protein. The table has 450,000 to 650,000 distinct CDR3 sequences, 20% to 25% seen once. The material was PBMCs, obtained approximately 22 days after the first yellow fever vaccination. Receptors were obtained from a man aged 18 to 30 who received the YFV17D yellow fever vaccine. Both conserved end residues are part of each CDR3. Fields, in order: D gene, clone size, V gene, J gene, CDR3 protein, CDR3 DNA. The D gene is left open where the match is weak. The size of a clone is reported for some rows only, either as once, few or many, or as a class for expanded clones.

d_call: NA
clone_size: many
v_call: TRBV11-2
j_call: TRBJ1-5
cdr3_aa: CASSLTNQPQHF
cdr3_nt: TGTGCCAGCAGCTTGACCAATCAGCCCCAGCATTTT

d_call: NA
clone_size: many
v_call: TRBV5-1
j_call: TRBJ2-7
cdr3_aa: CASSLSDGSYEQYF
cdr3_nt: TGCGCCAGCAGCTTATCTGACGGGTCCTACGAGCAGTACTTC

d_call: NA
clone_size: NA
v_call: TRBV6-2/TRBV6-3
j_call: TRBJ2-3
cdr3_aa: CASTHRNTQYF
cdr3_nt: TGTGCCAGCACGCACAGGAATACGCAGTATTTT

d_call: TRBD1
clone_size: NA
v_call: TRBV6-1
j_call: TRBJ2-1
cdr3_aa: CASKYRGVWNEQFF
cdr3_nt: TGTGCCAGCAAGTACAGGGGGGTGTGGAATGAGCAGTTCTTC

d_call: NA
clone_size: NA
v_call: TRBV7-2
j_call: TRBJ1-1
cdr3_aa: CASSLRRYNTEAFF
cdr3_nt: TGTGCCAGCAGCTTAAGACGGTACAACACTGAAGCTTTCTTT

d_call: NA
clone_size: few
v_call: TRBV5-1
j_call: TRBJ1-1
cdr3_aa: CASSATAGNTEAFF
cdr3_nt: TGCGCCAGCAGCGCGACAGCGGGGAACACTGAAGCTTTCTTT

d_call: NA
clone_size: NA
v_call: TRBV2
j_call: TRBJ2-5
cdr3_aa: CASSGLGQETQYF
cdr3_nt: TGTGCCAGCAGTGGTCTCGGACAAGAGACCCAGTACTTC

d_call: TRBD2
clone_size: once
v_call: TRBV20-1
j_call: TRBJ2-2
cdr3_aa: CSAPGGGPPGELFF
cdr3_nt: TGCAGTGCCCCGGGGGGGGGGCCTCCCGGGGAGCTGTTTTTT

d_call: NA
clone_size: NA
v_call: TRBV5-1
j_call: TRBJ2-3
cdr3_aa: CASSLGGRTTDTQYF
cdr3_nt: TGCGCCAGCAGCTTGGGCGGCAGAACCACAGATACGCAGTATTTT

d_call: NA
clone_size: NA
v_call: TRBV11-1
j_call: TRBJ2-7
cdr3_aa: CASSFRGEGIEQYF
cdr3_nt: TGTGCCAGCAGCTTTCGAGGGGAAGGTATAGAGCAGTACTTC

d_call: NA
clone_size: NA
v_call: TRBV5-1
j_call: TRBJ1-1
cdr3_aa: CASQPQGNTEAFF
cdr3_nt: TGCGCCAGCCAACCTCAGGGGAATACTGAAGCTTTCTTT

d_call: NA
clone_size: NA
v_call: TRBV30
j_call: TRBJ1-5
cdr3_aa: CAWSVQGRQPQHF
cdr3_nt: TGTGCCTGGAGTGTGCAGGGGAGGCAGCCCCAGCATTTT

d_call: NA
clone_size: NA
v_call: TRBV7-2
j_call: TRBJ1-1
cdr3_aa: CASSPQRGADTEAFF
cdr3_nt: TGTGCCAGCAGCCCTCAACGGGGGGCGGACACTGAAGCTTTCTTT

d_call: NA
clone_size: NA
v_call: TRBV29-1
j_call: TRBJ2-1
cdr3_aa: CSVEDLGNEQFF
cdr3_nt: TGCAGCGTTGAAGATCTTGGTAATGAGCAGTTCTTC

d_call: TRBD1
clone_size: NA
v_call: TRBV7-6
j_call: TRBJ1-6
cdr3_aa: CASSLTGGRDSPLHF
cdr3_nt: TGTGCCAGCAGCTTAACAGGGGGCCGGGATTCACCCCTCCACTTT

d_call: NA
clone_size: NA
v_call: TRBV20-1
j_call: TRBJ2-3
cdr3_aa: CSARDSNSGADTQYF
cdr3_nt: TGCAGTGCTAGAGATTCGAATTCTGGGGCAGATACGCAGTATTTT

d_call: TRBD2
clone_size: few
v_call: TRBV7-2
j_call: TRBJ2-1
cdr3_aa: CASSLEKAGANEQFF
cdr3_nt: TGTGCCAGCAGCTTAGAGAAAGCGGGGGCCAATGAGCAGTTCTTC

d_call: NA
clone_size: few
v_call: TRBV12-3/TRBV12-4
j_call: TRBJ2-7
cdr3_aa: CASSPDRSSYEQYF
cdr3_nt: TGTGCCAGCAGCCCCGACCGGAGCTCCTACGAGCAGTACTTC